This TCR beta chain was retrieved from a study of CD4 T cells in relation to SARS-CoV-2 and coronaviruses. Trimming took 2 bases from V and 4 from J, leaving 3 bases between them. The CDR3 totals 12 residues. The germline gives CDR1 MNHEY, CDR2 SVGEGT. Details on this clone: Its target is not known.

General observations from the study: In roughly 65% of donors, memory CD4+ clonotypes crossrecognized SARS-CoV-2 and at least one common cold coronavirus spike. No donor gave both pre-pandemic and post-infection samples.

Sequencing used immunoSEQ multiplex PCR; TCRdb keeps in-frame clones, though not all of them. The sample has tens of thousands of clones, approximately 87% seen once. This receptor was identified in an adult with COVID-19. Sequencing was carried out using memory CD4+ T cells from PBMCs. The V call is TRBV6-2 or TRBV6-3, the J call TRBJ1-3; D unresolved. CDR3 bases: TGTGCCAGCAGTTACCCGGGAAACACCATATATTTT. As protein: CASSYPGNTIYF.